The clone carrying this T cell receptor (beta chain) was detected once. The antigen is unknown. The data were taken from a study of T cell responses to AZD1222 COVID-19 vaccine. Study-level background: Second-dose groups at about 4 or about 12 weeks were pooled.

General study findings and limits: The donor cohort was predominantly white British with a female majority, and clonal diversity may have been underestimated. Only a handful of individuals given AZD1222 were seropositive at baseline. Rises in breadth and depth of Spike-specific TCRs came after two AZD1222 doses.

The germline V gene has CDR1 DFQATT and CDR2 SNEGSKA (reference sequence). Trimming took 3 bases from V and 3 from J; bases not matched to a gene: 11. This CDR3 region has 15 residues. Assay used: immunoSEQ multiplex PCR; TCRdb lists only in-frame clones, some missing. The table includes about 190,000 clones, approximately 91% detected once. The origin of this receptor is an adult in good health. Sample: peripheral blood, taken on day 0 of AZD1222 vaccination. The chain carries TRBV20-1 and TRBJ2-7; 7 bases are a match to TRBD2. This CDR3 reads CSASYGRSVYYEQYF. In DNA form, the CDR3 reads TGCAGTGCTAGTTACGGGAGGAGCGTCTACTACGAGCAGTACTTC.